This TCR beta chain is drawn from a study of cytomegalovirus exposure and HLA in healthy donors. Across the study: Around 180 million T cells yielded 117 million unique TCR beta sequences in earlier analysis.

A multiplex PCR was run with 60 Vbeta primers and 13 Jbeta primers. Only in-frame clones appear in the TCRdb table, and some are missing; sequencing was by immunoSEQ multiplex PCR. In the table there are roughly 130,000 clones, 84% of which are singletons. On this clone: Distinct nucleotide sequences in the sample also encode this CDR3.

The V and J ends lost 2 bases and 4 bases, in that order; junction bases with no gene match: 16. The CDR3 has 18 amino acids. CDR1 and CDR2 from the germline V gene are MDHEN and SYDVKM. V usage is TRBV28 and J usage is TRBJ1-2, with TRBD1 matching over 7 bases. The TCR comes from a woman under 30 in good health and CMV-seropositive. Sequenced: PBMCs. CDR3 loop: CASSLPNRDRGLTYGYTF. The CDR3 bases are TGTGCCAGCAGTTTACCCAACCGGGACAGAGGGCTTACCTATGGCTACACCTTC.